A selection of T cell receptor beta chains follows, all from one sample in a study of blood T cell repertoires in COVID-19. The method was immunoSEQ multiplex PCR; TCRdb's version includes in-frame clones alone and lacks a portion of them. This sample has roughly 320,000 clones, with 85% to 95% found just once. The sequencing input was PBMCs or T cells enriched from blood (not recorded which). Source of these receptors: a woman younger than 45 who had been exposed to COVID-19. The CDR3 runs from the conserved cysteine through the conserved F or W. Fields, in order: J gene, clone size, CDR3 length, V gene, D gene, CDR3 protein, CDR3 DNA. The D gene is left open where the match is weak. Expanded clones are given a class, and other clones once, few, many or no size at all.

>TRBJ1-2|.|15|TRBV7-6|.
CASSLGDSANYGYTF
TGTGCCAGCAGCTTAGGCGACAGCGCTAACTATGGCTACACCTTC
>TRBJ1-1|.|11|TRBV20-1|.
CSPTRGTEAFF
TGCAGTCCCACGCGGGGGACTGAAGCTTTCTTT
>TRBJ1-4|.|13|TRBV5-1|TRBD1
CASSLTGSEKLFF
TGCGCCAGCAGCCTGACAGGGAGCGAAAAACTGTTTTTT
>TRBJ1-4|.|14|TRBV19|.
CASSIPGVTEKLFF
TGTGCCAGTAGTATTCCAGGGGTCACTGAAAAACTGTTTTTT
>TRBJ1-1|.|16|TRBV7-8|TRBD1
CASSPTGVLGNTEAFF
TGTGCCAGCAGCCCGACAGGGGTCCTTGGGAACACTGAAGCTTTCTTT
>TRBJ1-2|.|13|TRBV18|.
CASSPGQNYGYTF
TGTGCCAGCTCACCGGGGCAGAACTATGGCTACACCTTC
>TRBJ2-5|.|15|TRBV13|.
CASSLDRALTETQYF
TGTGCCAGCAGCTTAGACAGGGCCCTAACAGAGACCCAGTACTTC
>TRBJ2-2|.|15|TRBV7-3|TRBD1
CASSLKGARTGELFF
TGTGCCAGCAGCTTAAAGGGGGCACGAACCGGGGAGCTGTTTTTT
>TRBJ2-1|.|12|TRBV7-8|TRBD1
CASSFAGTGAVF
TGTGCCAGCAGCTTCGCCGGGACAGGGGCCGTCTTC
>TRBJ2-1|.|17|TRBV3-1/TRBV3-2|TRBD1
CASSQDWDRRGYNEQFF
TGTGCCAGCAGCCAAGATTGGGACAGGCGGGGATACAATGAGCAGTTCTTC
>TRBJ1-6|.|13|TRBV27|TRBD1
CASSRDRGSPLHF
TGTGCCAGCAGCCGGGACAGGGGTTCACCCCTCCACTTT
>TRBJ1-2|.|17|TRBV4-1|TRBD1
CASSQEWGQGAFYGYTF
TGCGCCAGCAGCCAAGAGTGGGGACAGGGGGCCTTCTATGGCTACACCTTC
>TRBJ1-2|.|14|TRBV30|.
CAWSINTGPGGYTF
TGTGCCTGGAGTATTAATACAGGGCCGGGCGGCTACACCTTC
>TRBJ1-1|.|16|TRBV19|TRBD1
CASSIYGQGSSTEAFF
TGTGCCAGTAGTATATATGGACAGGGGTCGAGCACTGAAGCTTTCTTT
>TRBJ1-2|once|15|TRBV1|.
CTSSQDRISSYGYTF
TGCACCAGCAGCCAAGATCGTATTTCCAGCTATGGCTACACCTTC
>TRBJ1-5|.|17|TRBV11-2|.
CASSLGAKTKDNQPQHF
TGTGCCAGCAGCTTAGGGGCAAAGACGAAGGACAATCAGCCCCAGCATTTT
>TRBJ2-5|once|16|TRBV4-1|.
CASSQGIPGIGETQYF
TGCGCCAGCAGCCAAGGAATCCCGGGGATCGGAGAGACCCAGTACTTC
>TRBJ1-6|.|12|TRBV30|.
CAWSVQVSPLHF
TGTGCCTGGAGTGTACAAGTTTCACCCCTCCACTTT
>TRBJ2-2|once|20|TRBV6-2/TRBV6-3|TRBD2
CASSYYTSGGASVDTGELFF
TGTGCCAGCAGTTATTATACTAGCGGGGGGGCATCCGTTGACACCGGGGAGCTGTTTTTT
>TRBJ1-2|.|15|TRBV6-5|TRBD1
CASSPGTGRGYGYTF
TGTGCCAGCAGCCCCGGGACAGGGAGAGGCTATGGCTACACCTTC
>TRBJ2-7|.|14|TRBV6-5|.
CASSYSYRGYEQYF
TGTGCCAGCAGTTACTCGTATAGGGGATACGAGCAGTACTTC
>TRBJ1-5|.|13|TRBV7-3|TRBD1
CASSLDRAQPQHF
TGTGCCAGCAGCTTGGACAGGGCACAGCCCCAGCATTTT
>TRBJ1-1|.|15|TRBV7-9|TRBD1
CASSFPRQGDTEAFF
TGTGCCAGCAGCTTCCCCCGACAGGGGGACACTGAAGCTTTCTTT
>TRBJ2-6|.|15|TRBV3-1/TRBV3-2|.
CASFLGGSGANVLTF
TGTGCCAGCTTCTTGGGGGGCTCTGGGGCCAACGTCCTGACTTTC
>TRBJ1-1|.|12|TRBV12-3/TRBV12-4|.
CASGGMNTEAFF
TGTGCCAGCGGGGGCATGAACACTGAAGCTTTCTTT
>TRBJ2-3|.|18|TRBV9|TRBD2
CASSVPGGARASTDTQYF
TGTGCCAGCAGCGTACCCGGGGGGGCCCGGGCTAGCACAGATACGCAGTATTTT
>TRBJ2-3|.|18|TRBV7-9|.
CASSPRKGDGAGADTQYF
TGTGCCAGCAGCCCCCGCAAGGGGGATGGGGCCGGCGCAGATACGCAGTATTTT
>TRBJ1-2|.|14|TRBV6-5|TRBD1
CASSSLGTGEGYTF
TGTGCCAGCAGTTCCCTTGGGACAGGGGAAGGCTACACCTTC
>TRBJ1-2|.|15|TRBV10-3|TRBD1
CATNRQGPLNYGYTF
TGTGCCACCAACCGACAGGGCCCTTTAAACTATGGCTACACCTTC
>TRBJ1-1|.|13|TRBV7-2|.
CASRGGLNTEAFF
TGTGCCAGCAGGGGGGGATTGAACACTGAAGCTTTCTTT
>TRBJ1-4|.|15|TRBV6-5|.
CASSYFSATNEKLFF
TGTGCCAGCAGTTACTTCTCTGCAACTAATGAAAAACTGTTTTTT
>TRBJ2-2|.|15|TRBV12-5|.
CASATGTQNTGELFF
TGTGCTAGTGCCACCGGGACTCAGAACACCGGGGAGCTGTTTTTT
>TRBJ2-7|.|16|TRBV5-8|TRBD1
CASSSTGAGGTYEQYF
TGTGCCAGCAGCTCAACAGGGGCAGGGGGTACCTACGAGCAGTACTTC
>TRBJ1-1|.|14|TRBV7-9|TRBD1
CASRTTGLDTEAFF
TGTGCCAGCAGGACGACAGGGTTGGACACTGAAGCTTTCTTT
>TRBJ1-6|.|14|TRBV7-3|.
CASSLERYNSPLHF
TGTGCCAGCAGCTTGGAGCGGTATAATTCACCCCTCCACTTT
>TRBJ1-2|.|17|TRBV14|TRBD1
CASSPGQGRVMGYGYTF
TGTGCCAGCAGCCCGGGACAGGGACGGGTTATGGGCTATGGCTACACCTTC
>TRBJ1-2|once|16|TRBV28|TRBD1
CASSFLDRVVRNGYTF
TGTGCCAGCAGTTTTTTAGACAGGGTGGTAAGAAATGGCTACACCTTC
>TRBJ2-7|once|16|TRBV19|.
CASKGLAGSSSYEQYF
TGTGCCAGTAAGGGACTGGCGGGCAGTAGCTCCTACGAGCAGTACTTC
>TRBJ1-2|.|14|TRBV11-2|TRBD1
CASSFGQGMSGYTF
TGTGCCAGCAGCTTCGGACAGGGGATGAGCGGCTACACCTTC
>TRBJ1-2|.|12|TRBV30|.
CAWSPRVQGYTF
TGTGCCTGGAGTCCCAGGGTCCAGGGCTACACCTTC
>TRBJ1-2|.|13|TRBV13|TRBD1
CASSRQGSYGYTF
TGTGCCAGCAGCCGACAGGGCTCCTATGGCTACACCTTC
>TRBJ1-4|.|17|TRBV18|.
CASSPPGSFGTNEKLFF
TGTGCCAGCTCACCACCGGGCAGCTTCGGAACTAATGAAAAACTGTTTTTT
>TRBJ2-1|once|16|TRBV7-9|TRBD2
CASSLGLAGGKDEQFF
TGTGCCAGCAGCTTAGGTCTAGCGGGGGGGAAGGATGAGCAGTTCTTC
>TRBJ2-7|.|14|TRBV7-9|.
CASSLSTTGYEQYF
TGTGCCAGCAGCTTATCGACAACAGGCTACGAGCAGTACTTC
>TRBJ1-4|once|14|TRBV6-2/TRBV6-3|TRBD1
CASSRQGAGGKLFF
TGTGCCAGCAGCCGCCAGGGGGCCGGCGGAAAACTGTTTTTT
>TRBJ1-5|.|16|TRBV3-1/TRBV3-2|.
CASSQDRGGFNQPQHF
TGTGCCAGCAGCCAAGACCGGGGGGGCTTCAATCAGCCCCAGCATTTT
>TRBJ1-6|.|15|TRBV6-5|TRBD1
CASSYDRARNSPLHF
TGTGCCAGCAGTTACGACAGGGCGAGGAATTCACCCCTCCACTTT
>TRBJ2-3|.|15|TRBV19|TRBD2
CASRPVAGSTDTQYF
TGTGCCAGTAGACCTGTAGCGGGGAGCACAGATACGCAGTATTTT
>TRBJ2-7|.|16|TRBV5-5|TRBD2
CASSLSYRGVSYEQYF
TGTGCCAGCAGCTTGTCCTACCGGGGGGTTTCCTACGAGCAGTACTTC
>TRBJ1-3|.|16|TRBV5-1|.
CASSLDPGLSGNTIYF
TGCGCCAGCAGCTTGGATCCCGGACTGTCTGGAAACACCATATATTTT
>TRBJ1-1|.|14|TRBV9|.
CASSVGGLGTEAFF
TGTGCCAGCAGCGTAGGGGGGCTGGGGACTGAAGCTTTCTTT
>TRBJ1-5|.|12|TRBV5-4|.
CASSLPDQPQHF
TGTGCCAGCAGCTTGCCCGATCAGCCCCAGCATTTT
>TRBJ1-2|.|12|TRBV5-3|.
CARSPRYYGYTF
TGTGCCAGAAGCCCCAGGTACTATGGCTACACCTTC
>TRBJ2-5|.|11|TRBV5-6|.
CASSQSETQYF
TGTGCCAGCAGCCAGTCAGAGACCCAGTACTTC
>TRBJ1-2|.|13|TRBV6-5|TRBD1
CASSQGQGNGYTF
TGTGCCAGCAGCCAGGGACAGGGGAATGGCTACACCTTC
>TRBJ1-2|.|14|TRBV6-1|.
CASSEDRDGLGYTF
TGTGCCAGCAGTGAAGACAGGGATGGCCTGGGCTACACCTTC
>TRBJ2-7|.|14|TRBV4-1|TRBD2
CASSQTTSRYEQYF
TGCGCCAGCAGCCAGACGACTAGCAGGTACGAGCAGTACTTC